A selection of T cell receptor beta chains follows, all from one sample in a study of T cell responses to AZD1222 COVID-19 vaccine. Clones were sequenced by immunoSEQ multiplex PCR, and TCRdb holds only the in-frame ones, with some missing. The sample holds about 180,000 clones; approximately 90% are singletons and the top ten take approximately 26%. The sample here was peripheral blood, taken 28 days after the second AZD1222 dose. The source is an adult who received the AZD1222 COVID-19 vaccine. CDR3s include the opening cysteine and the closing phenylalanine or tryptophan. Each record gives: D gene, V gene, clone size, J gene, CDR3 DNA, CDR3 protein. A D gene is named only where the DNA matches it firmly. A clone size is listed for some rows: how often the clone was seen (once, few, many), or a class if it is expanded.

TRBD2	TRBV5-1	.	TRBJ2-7	TGCGCCAGCAGCTTGGCCCAGCGGGAGTACTACGAGCAGTACTTC	CASSLAQREYYEQYF
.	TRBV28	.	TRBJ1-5	TGTGCCAGCAGTTCCGATCAGGCAACAGGTGGCAATCAGCCCCAGCATTTT	CASSSDQATGGNQPQHF
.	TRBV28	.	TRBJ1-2	TGTGCCAGCAGTCGTACTCTTGGACGAGGAGCTAACTATGGCTACACCTTC	CASSRTLGRGANYGYTF
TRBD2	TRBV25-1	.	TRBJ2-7	TGTGCCAGCAGTGAATACGCTAGCGGGAGGGTCGAGCAGTACTTC	CASSEYASGRVEQYF
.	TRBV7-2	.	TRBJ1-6	TGTGCCAGCAGCCCAGATTCCGATTCACCCCTCCACTTT	CASSPDSDSPLHF
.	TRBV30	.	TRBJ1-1	TGTGCCTGGAGTGTAAAGGGCCGGGGGCCGAACACTGAAGCTTTCTTT	CAWSVKGRGPNTEAFF
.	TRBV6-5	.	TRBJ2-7	TGTGCCAGCAGTCGGGCAGGGGTCTACGAGCAGTACTTC	CASSRAGVYEQYF
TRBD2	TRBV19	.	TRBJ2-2	TGTGCCAGTCGTAGCGGGAGGGCCACGTTTGTCGGGGAGCTGTTTTTT	CASRSGRATFVGELFF
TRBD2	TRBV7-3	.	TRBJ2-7	TGTGCCAGCAGCCCCGGGACTAGCGGGAGGCTTACGAGGGAGCAGTACTTC	CASSPGTSGRLTREQYF
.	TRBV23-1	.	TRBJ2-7	TGCGCCAGCAGTCAATGGCAGGGAGGAGACGAGCAGTACTTC	CASSQWQGGDEQYF
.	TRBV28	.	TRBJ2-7	TGTGCCAGCAGTTTGCCCCTCGGGTCCTACGAGCAGTACTTC	CASSLPLGSYEQYF
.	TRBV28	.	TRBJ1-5	TGTGCCAGCGGAATAGCTAAGACTAATCAGCCCCAGCATTTT	CASGIAKTNQPQHF
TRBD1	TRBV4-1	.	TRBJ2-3	TGCGCCAGCAGCCAACGGGACAGGGACGCAGATACGCAGTATTTT	CASSQRDRDADTQYF
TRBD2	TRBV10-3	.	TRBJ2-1	TGTGCCGTCCACGGGACTAGCGCTAATTCCTCCTACAATGAGCAGTTCTTC	CAVHGTSANSSYNEQFF
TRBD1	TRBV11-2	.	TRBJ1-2	TGTGCCAGCAGCTTAACGGTTGGGTTGCAGGGGGCCTATGGCTACACCTTC	CASSLTVGLQGAYGYTF
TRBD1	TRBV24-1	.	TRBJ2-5	TGTGCCACCAGTGACCCCTCCGGGACAGGGGGCGGCGAGACCCAGTACTTC	CATSDPSGTGGGETQYF
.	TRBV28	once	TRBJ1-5	TGTGCCAGCAGTTTACGGCAGGGGATAGATGGCAATCAGCCCCAGCATTTT	CASSLRQGIDGNQPQHF
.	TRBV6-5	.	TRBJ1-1	TGTGCCAGCACAGAGACGGGGGCCGGGAACACTGAAGCTTTCTTT	CASTETGAGNTEAFF
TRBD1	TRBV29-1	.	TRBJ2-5	TGCAGCGTGGGACAGGGTGTTGGCGAGACCCAGTACTTC	CSVGQGVGETQYF
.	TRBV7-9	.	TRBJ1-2	TGTGCCAGCAGCTCACCTCAGGGGAAGAACTATGGCTACACCTTC	CASSSPQGKNYGYTF
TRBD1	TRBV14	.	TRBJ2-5	TGTGCCAGCAGCCAAGTCGCAGGGGGCGGAGAGACCCAGTACTTC	CASSQVAGGGETQYF
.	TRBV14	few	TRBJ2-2	TGTGCCAGCAGCCCCATAGCGGCCGGGGAGCTGTTTTTT	CASSPIAAGELFF
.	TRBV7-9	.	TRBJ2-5	TGTGCCAGCAGCCAGGCGAGCCAAGAGACCCAGTACTTC	CASSQASQETQYF
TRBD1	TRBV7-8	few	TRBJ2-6	TGTGCCAGCAGCTACGGGACAGGGGGCTCTGGGGCCAACGTCCTGACTTTC	CASSYGTGGSGANVLTF
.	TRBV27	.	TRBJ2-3	TGTGCCAGCAGTTTAAATGGGCCCGGAGATACGCAGTATTTT	CASSLNGPGDTQYF
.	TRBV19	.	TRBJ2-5	TGTGCCAGTAATCAGGGTTCCGGAGGGGAGACCCAGTACTTC	CASNQGSGGETQYF
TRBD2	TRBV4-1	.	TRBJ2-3	TGCGCCAGCAGCCCGTCCGGAGCGGGGGGGGGCACAGATACGCAGTATTTT	CASSPSGAGGGTDTQYF
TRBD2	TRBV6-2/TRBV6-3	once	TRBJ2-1	TGTGCCAGCAGTTACTCAGGACTAGCGGGAGGCCTCTACAATGAGCAGTTCTTC	CASSYSGLAGGLYNEQFF
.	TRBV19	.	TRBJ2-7	TGTGCCAGTAGTATGGATGGGGCTTACTACGAGCAGTACTTC	CASSMDGAYYEQYF
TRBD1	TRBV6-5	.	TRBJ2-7	TGTGCCAGCGAAGGACAGGAGTCCTACGAGCAGTACTTC	CASEGQESYEQYF
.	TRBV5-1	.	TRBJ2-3	TGCGCCAGCAGCTTGGGGGGATCGAGCACAGATACGCAGTATTTT	CASSLGGSSTDTQYF
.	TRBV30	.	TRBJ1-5	TGTGCCTCAAGCCTCGGGGGTCAGCCCCAGCATTTT	CASSLGGQPQHF
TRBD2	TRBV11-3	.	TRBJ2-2	TGTGCCAGCAGCCAGCGGGAGGGCGGGACCGGGGAGCTGTTTTTT	CASSQREGGTGELFF
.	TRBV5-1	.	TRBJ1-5	TGCGCCAGCAGCTTGGGAGGGGTGGAGCAGCCCCAGCATTTT	CASSLGGVEQPQHF
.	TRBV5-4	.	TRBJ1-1	TGTGCCAGCAGCTTGGCGGGGGGTGCTGAAGCTTTCTTT	CASSLAGGAEAFF